This TCR beta chain derives from a study of cytomegalovirus exposure and HLA in healthy donors. About the study: Previous work identified roughly 110 million unique TCR beta sequences from about 179 million T cells.

Primers for the PCR totalled 60 Vbeta and 13 Jbeta. TCRdb keeps only in-frame clones here, not all; method: immunoSEQ multiplex PCR. The repertoire holds 150,000 to 200,000 clones, with 80% to 90% as singletons. Germline V gives CDR1 SGHAT, CDR2 FQNNGV. The CDR3 is made up of 12 amino acids. Deletions cut 8 bases from V and 2 bases from J, with 7 bases between. The chain is built from TRBV11-2 and TRBJ1-3; no clear D. Sequencing was performed on PBMCs. The source of this sequence is a male donor in good health and CMV-seronegative. The CDR3 reads CASEGPGNTIYF. The CDR3 region has the DNA TGTGCCAGCGAGGGCCCTGGAAACACCATATATTTT.